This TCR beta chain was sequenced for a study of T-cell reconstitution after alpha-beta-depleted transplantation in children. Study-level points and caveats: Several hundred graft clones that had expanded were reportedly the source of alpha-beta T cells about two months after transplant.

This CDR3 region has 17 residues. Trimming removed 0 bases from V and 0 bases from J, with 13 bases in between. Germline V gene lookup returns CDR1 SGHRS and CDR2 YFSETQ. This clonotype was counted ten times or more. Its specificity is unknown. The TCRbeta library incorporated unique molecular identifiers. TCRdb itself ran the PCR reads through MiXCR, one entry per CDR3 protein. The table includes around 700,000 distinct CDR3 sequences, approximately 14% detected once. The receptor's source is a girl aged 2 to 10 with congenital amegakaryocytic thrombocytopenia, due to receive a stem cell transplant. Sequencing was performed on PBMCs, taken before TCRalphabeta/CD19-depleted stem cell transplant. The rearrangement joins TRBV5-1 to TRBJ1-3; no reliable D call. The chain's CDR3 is CASSLVPSEYSGNTIYF. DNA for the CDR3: TGCGCCAGCAGCTTGGTTCCCAGCGAATACTCTGGAAACACCATATATTTT.